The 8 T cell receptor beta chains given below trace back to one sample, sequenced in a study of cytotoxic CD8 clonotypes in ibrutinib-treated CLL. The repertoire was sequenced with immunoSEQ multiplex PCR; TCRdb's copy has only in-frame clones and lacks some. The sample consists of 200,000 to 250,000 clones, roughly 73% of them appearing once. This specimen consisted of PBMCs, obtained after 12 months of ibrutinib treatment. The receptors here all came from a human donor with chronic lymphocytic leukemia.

The CDR3 bases are TGTGCCAGCAGTCAACTAGGGGAGAAACTGTTTTTT. This gives the protein CASSQLGEKLFF. The chain has TRBV27 and TRBJ1-4; weak D call: TRBD1 (5 bases). Trimming stripped 5 bases from V and 11 bases from J, with 12 bases between. The CDR3 loop spans 12 amino acids. Germline lookup yields CDR1 MNHEY and CDR2 SMNVEV (reference sequence).

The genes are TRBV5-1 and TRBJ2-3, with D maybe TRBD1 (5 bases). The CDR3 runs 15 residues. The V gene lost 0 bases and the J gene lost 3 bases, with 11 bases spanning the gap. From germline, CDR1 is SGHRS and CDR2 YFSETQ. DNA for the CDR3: TGCGCCAGCAGCTTGGCCGTCAGGGAAACAGATACGCAGTATTTT. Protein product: CASSLAVRETDTQYF.

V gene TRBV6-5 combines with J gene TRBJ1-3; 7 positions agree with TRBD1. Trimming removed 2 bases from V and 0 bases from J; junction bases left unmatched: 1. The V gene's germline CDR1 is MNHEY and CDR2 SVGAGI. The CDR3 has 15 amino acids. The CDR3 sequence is CASSYNRGSGNTIYF. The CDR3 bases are TGTGCCAGCAGTTACAACAGGGGCTCTGGAAACACCATATATTTT.

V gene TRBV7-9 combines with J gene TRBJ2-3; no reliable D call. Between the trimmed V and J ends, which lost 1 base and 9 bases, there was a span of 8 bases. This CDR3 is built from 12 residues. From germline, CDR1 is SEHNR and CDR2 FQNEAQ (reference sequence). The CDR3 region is CASSLGGTTQYF. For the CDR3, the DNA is TGTGCCAGCAGCTTAGGGGGTACCACGCAGTATTTT.

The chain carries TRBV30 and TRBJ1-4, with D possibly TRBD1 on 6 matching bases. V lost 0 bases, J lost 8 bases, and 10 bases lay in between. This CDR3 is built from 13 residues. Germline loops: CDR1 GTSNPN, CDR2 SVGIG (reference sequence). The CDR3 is CAWSVQGGEKLFF. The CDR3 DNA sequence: TGTGCCTGGAGTGTACAGGGTGGCGAAAAACTGTTTTTT.

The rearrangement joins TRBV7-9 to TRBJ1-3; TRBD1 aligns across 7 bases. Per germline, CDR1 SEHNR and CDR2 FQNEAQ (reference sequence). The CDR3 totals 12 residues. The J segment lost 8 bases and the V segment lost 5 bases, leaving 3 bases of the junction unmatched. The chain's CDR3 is CASSPRGDTIYF. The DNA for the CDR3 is TGTGCCAGCAGCCCCAGGGGGGACACCATATATTTT.

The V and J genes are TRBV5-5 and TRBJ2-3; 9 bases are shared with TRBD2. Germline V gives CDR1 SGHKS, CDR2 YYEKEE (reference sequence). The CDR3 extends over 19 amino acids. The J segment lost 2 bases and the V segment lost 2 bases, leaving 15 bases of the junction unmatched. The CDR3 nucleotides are TGTGCCAGCAGCTTCAGGCTAGCGGGATCTACCCCTTACACAGATACGCAGTATTTT. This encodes CASSFRLAGSTPYTDTQYF.

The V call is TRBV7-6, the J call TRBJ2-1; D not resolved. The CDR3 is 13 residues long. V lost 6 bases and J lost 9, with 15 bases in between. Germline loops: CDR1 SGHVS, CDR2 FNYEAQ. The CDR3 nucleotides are TGTGCCAGCAGTTCCCGTTTATTTCGTGAGCAGTTCTTC. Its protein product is CASSSRLFREQFF.